This T cell receptor beta chain was captured by sequencing in a study of blood T cell repertoires in COVID-19. Turning to the study itself: The United States, Italy and Spain provided the acute and convalescent COVID-19 samples. The analysed material was cDNA or gDNA that came from T cells, B-cell-depleted T cells, or PBMCs.

Assay used: immunoSEQ multiplex PCR; TCRdb lists only in-frame clones, some missing. The sample holds over 45,000 clones, roughly 82% seen once. This CDR3 is built from 17 residues. The V end lost 5 bases, the J end lost 3 bases, and 19 bases lay between the germline ends. Germline values: CDR1 SGHTA, CDR2 FQGTGA. The clonotype originates from a man in his forties with acute or convalescent COVID-19. Sequenced material: peripheral blood. The V gene is TRBV7-3, the J gene TRBJ2-2, with a tentative D call TRBD2 (6 bases). CDR3 residues: CASSPNPRDSDTGELFF. CDR3 in DNA: TGTGCCAGCAGCCCTAACCCAAGGGACTCTGACACCGGGGAGCTGTTTTTT.